These T cell receptor beta chains were read from a single sample in a study of monozygotic twins with inflammatory bowel disease. TCRdb reanalyzed the 5' RACE reads, giving one entry per CDR3 protein sequence and no DNA. The sample yields some 83,000 distinct CDR3 sequences, of which the top ten take up less than 8%. What was sequenced was blood. The receptors come from a human donor with ulcerative colitis or Crohn's disease, or a healthy co-twin of an affected twin (not recorded which). The CDR3 runs from the conserved cysteine through the conserved F or W. Expanded clones are given a class, and other clones once, few, many or no size at all.

>TRBV27|NA|14|TRBJ1-6
CASSLSQVLSPLHF
>TRBV18|NA|12|TRBJ1-1
CASSPTSTEAFF
>TRBV29-1|NA|14|TRBJ2-2
CSVRGGPNTGELFF
>TRBV5-4|NA|15|TRBJ2-3
CASSSRGGFDDTQYF
>TRBV5-1|NA|15|TRBJ1-4
CASSSIGATNEKLFF
>TRBV29-1|NA|13|TRBJ2-3
CSVFPVGADTQYF
>TRBV12-3/TRBV12-4|NA|14|TRBJ2-1
CASLGQGLVKKQFF
>TRBV29-1|NA|11|TRBJ2-7
CSVELNYEQYF
>TRBV11-2|NA|14|TRBJ2-7
CASSIMAGPSEQYF
>TRBV20-1|NA|14|TRBJ1-6
CSAREGRASSPLHF
>TRBV14|NA|12|TRBJ1-6
CASSQDRPPLHF
>TRBV20-1|NA|19|TRBJ2-1
CSARNFRGEAGGRFNEQFF
>TRBV25-1|NA|16|TRBJ2-3
CASSVAGTGGTDTQYF
>TRBV3-1|NA|16|TRBJ2-3
CASSQIKPYSADTQYF
>TRBV6-1|NA|14|TRBJ2-3
CASRSWEGTDTQYF
>TRBV20-1|NA|14|TRBJ1-1
CSAPSPTGATEAFF
>TRBV11-2|NA|18|TRBJ2-1
CASSLRTPYKYSYNEQFF
>TRBV11-3|NA|14|TRBJ2-1
CASSLSRLSNEQFF
>TRBV6-1|NA|15|TRBJ2-1
CASSPRTGSRNEQFF
>TRBV11-2|NA|15|TRBJ1-2
CASSPVRGTEYGYTF
>TRBV15|NA|20|TRBJ2-3
CATSGRARAGGIALPDTQYF
>TRBV6-5|NA|15|TRBJ1-6
CASSYSPGYNSPLHF
>TRBV20-1|NA|14|TRBJ2-3
CSARDFGYGDTQYF
>TRBV19|NA|17|TRBJ1-3
CASSILTGPRSGNTIYF
>TRBV18|NA|15|TRBJ1-1
CASSPRTGQDTEAFF
>TRBV18|NA|17|TRBJ2-5
CASSPPSQNKALETQYF
>TRBV5-1|NA|14|TRBJ2-2
CASSFGVTTGELFF
>TRBV5-1|NA|14|TRBJ2-5
CASSQQGFQETQYF
>TRBV12-3/TRBV12-4|NA|12|TRBJ1-2
CASSPHRGGYTF
>TRBV15|NA|14|TRBJ1-3
CATSRSGTRGTIYF
>TRBV6-5|NA|14|TRBJ2-7
CASSYGTGIHEQYF
>TRBV7-2|NA|16|TRBJ2-6
CASSSDRVAGANVLTF
>TRBV20-1|NA|14|TRBJ1-1
CSARDLRGGTEAFF
>TRBV7-9|NA|16|TRBJ2-2
CASSLGYSANTGELFF
>TRBV7-8|NA|16|TRBJ2-5
CASSPWDRVDQETQYF
>TRBV19|NA|13|TRBJ2-7
CASGGPPTYEQYF
>TRBV7-8|NA|15|TRBJ1-3
CASSFGGLTGNTIYF
>TRBV5-1|NA|11|TRBJ2-1
CASSLVQEQFF
>TRBV15|NA|15|TRBJ2-1
CATSRDREPYNEQFF
>TRBV19|NA|13|TRBJ1-1
CASSVDLLSKAFF
>TRBV5-6|NA|14|TRBJ2-3
CASSLRAGRNTQYF
>TRBV2|NA|15|TRBJ2-1
CASRELAGGRSEQFF
>TRBV7-4|medium-sized|19|TRBJ2-2
CASSLSPQIRQGETGELFF
>TRBV12-3/TRBV12-4|NA|16|TRBJ2-4
CASSFAALVAKNMQYF
>TRBV20-1|NA|11|TRBJ2-7
CSAAGASEQYF
>TRBV12-3/TRBV12-4|NA|17|TRBJ2-5
CASSFWAGAHNQETQYF
>TRBV20-1|NA|15|TRBJ2-7
CSARGTGGFLDEQYF
>TRBV2|NA|14|TRBJ1-1
CASSLRRGNTEAFF
>TRBV20-1|NA|14|TRBJ1-3
CSARGGGVGNTIYF
>TRBV14|NA|15|TRBJ2-7
CASSQDHGSSYEQYF
>TRBV7-3|NA|15|TRBJ1-1
CASSLIPTGDTEAFF
>TRBV6-2/TRBV6-3|NA|15|TRBJ2-2
CASSSPNRDPGELFF
>TRBV19|NA|15|TRBJ1-5
CASAGVFIVNQPQHF
>TRBV27|NA|14|TRBJ1-1
CASSLAFRGPEAFF
>TRBV20-1|NA|14|TRBJ1-6
CSAIFGTQNSPLHF
>TRBV7-9|NA|14|TRBJ1-1
CASSPDSINTEAFF
>TRBV12-3/TRBV12-4|NA|13|TRBJ2-7
CASSLGLAFEQYF
>TRBV6-5|NA|13|TRBJ1-2
CASSSNNNYGYTF